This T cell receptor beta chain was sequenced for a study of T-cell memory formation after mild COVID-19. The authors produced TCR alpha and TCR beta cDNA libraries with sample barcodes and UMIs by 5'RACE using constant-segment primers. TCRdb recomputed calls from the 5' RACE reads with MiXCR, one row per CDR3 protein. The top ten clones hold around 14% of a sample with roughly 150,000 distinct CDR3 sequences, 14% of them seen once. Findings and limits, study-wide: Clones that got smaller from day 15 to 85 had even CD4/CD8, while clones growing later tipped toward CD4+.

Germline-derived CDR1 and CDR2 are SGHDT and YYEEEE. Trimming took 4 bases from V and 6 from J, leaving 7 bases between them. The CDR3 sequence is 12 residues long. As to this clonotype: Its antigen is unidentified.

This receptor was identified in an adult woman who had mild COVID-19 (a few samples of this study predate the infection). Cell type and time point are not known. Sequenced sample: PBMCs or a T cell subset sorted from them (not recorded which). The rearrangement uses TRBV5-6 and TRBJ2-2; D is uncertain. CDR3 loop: CASSPWAGELFF. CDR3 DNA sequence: TGTGCCAGCAGCCCATGGGCCGGGGAGCTGTTTTTT.